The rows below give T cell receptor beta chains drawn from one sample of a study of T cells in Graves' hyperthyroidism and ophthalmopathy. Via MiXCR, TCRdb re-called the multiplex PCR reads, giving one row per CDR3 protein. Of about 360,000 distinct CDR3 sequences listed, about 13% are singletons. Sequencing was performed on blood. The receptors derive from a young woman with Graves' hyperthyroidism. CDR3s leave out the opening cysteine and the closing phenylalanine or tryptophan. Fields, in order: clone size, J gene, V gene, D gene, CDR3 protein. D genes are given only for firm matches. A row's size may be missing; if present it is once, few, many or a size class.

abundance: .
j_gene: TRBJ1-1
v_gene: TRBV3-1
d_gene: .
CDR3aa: ASSHRAGEAF

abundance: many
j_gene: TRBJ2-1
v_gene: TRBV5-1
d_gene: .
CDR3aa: ASSLADDYNEQF

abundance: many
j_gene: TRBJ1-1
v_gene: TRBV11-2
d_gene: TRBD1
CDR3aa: ASSLLFGTGGILNTEAF

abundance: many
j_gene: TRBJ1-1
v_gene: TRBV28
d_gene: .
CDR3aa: ASANQGHTEAF

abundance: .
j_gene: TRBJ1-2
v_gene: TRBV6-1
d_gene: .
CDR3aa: ASSAQSNYGYT

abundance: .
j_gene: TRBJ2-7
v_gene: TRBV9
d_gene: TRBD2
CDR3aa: ASSLRGSGVDSPYEQY

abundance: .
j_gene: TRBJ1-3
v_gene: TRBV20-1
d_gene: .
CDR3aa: SARDIRTAGNTIY

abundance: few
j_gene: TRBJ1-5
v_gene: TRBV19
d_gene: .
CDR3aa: ASSIVDRPQH

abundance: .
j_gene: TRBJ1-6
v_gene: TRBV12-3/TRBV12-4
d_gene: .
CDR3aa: ASSSRGVSYNSPLH

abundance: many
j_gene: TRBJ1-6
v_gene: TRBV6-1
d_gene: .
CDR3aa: ASRGGGGVGNSPLH

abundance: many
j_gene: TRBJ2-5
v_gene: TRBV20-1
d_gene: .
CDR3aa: SAGWKTRY

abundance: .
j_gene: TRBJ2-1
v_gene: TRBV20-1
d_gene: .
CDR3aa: SARDHGGQF

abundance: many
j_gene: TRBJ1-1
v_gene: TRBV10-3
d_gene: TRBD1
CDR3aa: AIKTGVNTEAF

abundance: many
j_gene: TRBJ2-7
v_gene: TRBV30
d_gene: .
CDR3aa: AWSAGVEQY

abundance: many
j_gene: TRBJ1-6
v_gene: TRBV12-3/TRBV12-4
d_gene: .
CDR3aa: ASSPRLDSPLH

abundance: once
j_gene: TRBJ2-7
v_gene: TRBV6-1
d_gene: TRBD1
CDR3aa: ASRGQGDNREQY

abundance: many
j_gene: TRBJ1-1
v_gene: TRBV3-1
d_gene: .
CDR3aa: ASSQVRGPPILGAF

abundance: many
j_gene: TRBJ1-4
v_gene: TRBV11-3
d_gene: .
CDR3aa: ASSLGDDCEKLF

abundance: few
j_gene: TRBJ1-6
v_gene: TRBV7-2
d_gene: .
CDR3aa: ASSLASGLVSLSSPLH

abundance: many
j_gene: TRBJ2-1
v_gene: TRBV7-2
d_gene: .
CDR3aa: ASSLVYGNEQF

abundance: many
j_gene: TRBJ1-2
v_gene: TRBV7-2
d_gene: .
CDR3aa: ASSPTGGADYGYT

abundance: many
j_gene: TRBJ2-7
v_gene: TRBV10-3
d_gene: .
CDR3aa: AVGDAYEQY

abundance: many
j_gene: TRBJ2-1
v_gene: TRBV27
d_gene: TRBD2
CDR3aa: ASQKGGLVFNEQF

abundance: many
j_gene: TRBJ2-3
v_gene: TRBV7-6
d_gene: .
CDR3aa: ASTLSGGKGPDTQY

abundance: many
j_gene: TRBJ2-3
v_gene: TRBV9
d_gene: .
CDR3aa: ASSVEARGDDTQY

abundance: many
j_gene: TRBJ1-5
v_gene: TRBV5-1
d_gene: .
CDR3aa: ASSFNGARNQPQH

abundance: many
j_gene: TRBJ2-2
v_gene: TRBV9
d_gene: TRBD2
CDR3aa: ASSVALAGFANTGELF

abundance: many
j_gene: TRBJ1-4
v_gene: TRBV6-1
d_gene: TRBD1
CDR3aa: ASRRQGDNEKLF

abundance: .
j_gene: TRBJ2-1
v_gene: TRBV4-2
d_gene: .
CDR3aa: ASSQVGGKGMEQF

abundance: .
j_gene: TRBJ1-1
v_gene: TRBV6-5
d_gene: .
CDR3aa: ASSYGEVNTEAF

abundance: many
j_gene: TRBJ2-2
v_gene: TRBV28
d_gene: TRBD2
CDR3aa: ASSRLASTGELF

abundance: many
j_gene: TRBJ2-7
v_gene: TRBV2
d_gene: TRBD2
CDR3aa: ATRREGLNEQY

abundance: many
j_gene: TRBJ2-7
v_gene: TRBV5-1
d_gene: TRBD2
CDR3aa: ASSQRTSGDEQY

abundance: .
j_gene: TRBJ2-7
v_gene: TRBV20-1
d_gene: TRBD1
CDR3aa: SASTQQGALGYEQY

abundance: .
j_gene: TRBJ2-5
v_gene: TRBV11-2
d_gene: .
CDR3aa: ASSINRVVSETQY

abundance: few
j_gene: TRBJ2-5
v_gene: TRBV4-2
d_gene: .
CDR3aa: ASSLVPPETQY

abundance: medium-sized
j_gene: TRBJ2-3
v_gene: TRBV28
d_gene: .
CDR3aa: ASTLGVGVVGTDTQY

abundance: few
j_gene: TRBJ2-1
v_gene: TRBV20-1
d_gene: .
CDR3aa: SARTQLLYNEQF